Only one count was recorded for the clone carrying this T cell receptor beta chain. Assay: immunoSEQ multiplex PCR; the TCRdb copy retains only in-frame clones and omits some. The profile shows some 240,000 clones, roughly four fifths of them singletons. The CDR3 has 16 amino acids. Germline lookup yields CDR1 LNHDA and CDR2 SQIVND (reference sequence). The V gene end was trimmed by 1 base and the J gene end by 7 bases; junction bases not matched to a gene: 8. The sample belongs to a study of blood T cell repertoires in COVID-19. Turning to the study itself: The samples span acute and convalescent COVID-19 from the United States, Italy and Spain.

Recruits, aged roughly 18 to 90 years, lived in 25 or so US areas. Sequenced material: PBMCs or T cells enriched from blood (not recorded which). This sequence was found in a man aged 30 to 39 with acute COVID-19. This chain uses TRBV19 with TRBJ2-1; 9 bases agree with TRBD1. CDR3 protein: CASSIGGDRVVNEQFF. The CDR3 nucleotides are TGTGCCAGTAGTATAGGGGGGGACAGGGTGGTAAATGAGCAGTTCTTC.